This is a list of T cell receptor beta chains from one sample in a study of CD8 T cells in ankylosing spondylitis. Each CDR3 protein gets one entry after TCRdb re-called the 5' RACE reads with MiXCR. The data contain 250,000 to 400,000 distinct CDR3 sequences, around 10% of them singletons. Sample: blood, either unsorted or a sorted T cell fraction (not recorded which). These receptors all stem from a female donor with ankylosing spondylitis or in good health (not recorded which). CDR3s include the opening cysteine and the closing phenylalanine or tryptophan. A D gene is named only where the DNA matches it firmly. Size values are once, few and many counts, or a class for expanded clones, and some rows have none.

-	TRBV28	many	TRBJ1-2	TGTGCCAGCAGTCAACTCCAAGTGATAGTTAGTGGCTACACCTTC	CASSQLQVIVSGYTF
TRBD2	TRBV7-3	many	TRBJ2-5	TGTGCCAGCAGCTTGATAGCGGGGCTCCAAGAGACCCAGTACTTC	CASSLIAGLQETQYF
-	TRBV9	-	TRBJ2-1	TGTGCCAACAGCGTAGTGAGCCCGGGGAACAATGAGCAGTTCTTC	CANSVVSPGNNEQFF
-	TRBV20-1	many	TRBJ2-1	TGCAGTGCTCTAGTGGACGGGTTAATAGCTTCCAATGAGCAGTTCTTC	CSALVDGLIASNEQFF
-	TRBV5-6	many	TRBJ2-3	TGTGCCAGCAGCCCCGGACGGACAGGCACAGATACGCAGTATTTT	CASSPGRTGTDTQYF
-	TRBV5-5	-	TRBJ1-2	TGTGCCAGCAGCTCGCTACAGAAGTACACCTTC	CASSSLQKYTF
-	TRBV7-2	-	TRBJ2-2	TGTGCCAGCAGCTTATACAGGGAGGTAACCGGGGAGCTGTTTTTT	CASSLYREVTGELFF
TRBD1	TRBV27	many	TRBJ2-1	TGTGCCAGCAGTATACGGACAGGGAGATCTCGCAATGAGCAGTTCTTC	CASSIRTGRSRNEQFF
TRBD1	TRBV7-3	-	TRBJ1-3	TGTGCCAGCAGCTTAACCCCCGGACAGGGAACGGCTGGAAACACCATATATTTT	CASSLTPGQGTAGNTIYF
TRBD1	TRBV20-1	-	TRBJ1-3	TGCAGTGCTAGAGTTTGGGACAGGGGTTCACGAAACACCATATATTTT	CSARVWDRGSRNTIYF
-	TRBV12-3/TRBV12-4	few	TRBJ2-7	TGTGCCAGCAAGCGGGACAGTGGATACGAGCAGTACTTC	CASKRDSGYEQYF
-	TRBV5-1	few	TRBJ1-4	TGCGCCAGCAGCTCCTCCCGGGCAACTAATGAAAAACTGTTTTTT	CASSSSRATNEKLFF
-	TRBV12-3/TRBV12-4	many	TRBJ2-7	TGTGCCAGCAGTTGGGGGGACTCCTACGAGCAGTACTTC	CASSWGDSYEQYF
-	TRBV6-5	many	TRBJ1-2	TGTGCCAGCAGTTACAGGGAGGACTATGGCTACACCTTC	CASSYREDYGYTF
-	TRBV5-6	few	TRBJ1-2	TGTGCCAGCAGCTTCGGAGGGCGAGATGGCTACACCTTC	CASSFGGRDGYTF
-	TRBV28	many	TRBJ2-7	TGTGCCAGCAGTTTATATCGGGACGAGCAGTACTTC	CASSLYRDEQYF
TRBD2	TRBV5-5	-	TRBJ2-7	TGTGCCAGCAGCAAGGGCCCGGCGGGAGTGTCTTACGAGCAGTACTTC	CASSKGPAGVSYEQYF
-	TRBV3-1	many	TRBJ2-2	TGTGCCAGCAGCCAAGGTCCATCAAGGGGCACCGGGGAGCTGTTTTTT	CASSQGPSRGTGELFF
-	TRBV5-1	many	TRBJ2-1	TGCGCCAGCAGCTTGGGGGCGACCAATGAGCAGTTCTTC	CASSLGATNEQFF
-	TRBV5-1	many	TRBJ2-1	TGCGCCAGCGGCGCAGCGGGTGGTCACAATGAGCAGTTCTTC	CASGAAGGHNEQFF
-	TRBV27	few	TRBJ2-1	TGTGCCAGCCGACCCTTGCCAGGGGGGGAATTCTTC	CASRPLPGGEFF
-	TRBV5-1	many	TRBJ2-5	TGCGCCAGCCAAAAGCAAGGACAGACTCAAGAGACCCAGTACTTC	CASQKQGQTQETQYF
TRBD2	TRBV20-1	few	TRBJ2-1	TGCTGTGCTAGACCCGGACTAGCGGGAGGGAGCTCCTACAATGAGCAGTTCTTC	CCARPGLAGGSSYNEQFF
-	TRBV20-1	many	TRBJ1-5	TGCAGTGCTAGTAACACTGCGGGATCGCCCCAGCATTTT	CSASNTAGSPQHF
TRBD2	TRBV5-1	few	TRBJ2-3	TGCGCCAGCAGCTCCTCTCTAGCGGGAGTTAGGACAGATACGCAGTATTTT	CASSSSLAGVRTDTQYF
TRBD1	TRBV12-3/TRBV12-4	-	TRBJ1-2	TGTGCCAGCAGTTTAGCTTCAGGGGGCTATTATGGCTACACCTTC	CASSLASGGYYGYTF
-	TRBV12-3/TRBV12-4	few	TRBJ1-5	TGTGCCAGCAGTTTAGCGCAGGGGAGGCAGCCCCAGCATTTT	CASSLAQGRQPQHF
TRBD1	TRBV27	few	TRBJ1-5	TGTGCCAGCAGTTTATCTTCAGGGGGGGCGGTTCAGCCCCAGCATTTT	CASSLSSGGAVQPQHF
-	TRBV3-1	few	TRBJ2-1	TGTGCCAGCACCAATCAGGGAAGGCAGCAGTTCTTC	CASTNQGRQQFF
-	TRBV10-2	few	TRBJ2-7	TGCGCCAGCAGCGTGACTAGTTACGAGCAGTACTTC	CASSVTSYEQYF
-	TRBV3-1	many	TRBJ2-1	TGTGCCAGCAGCCCAGGGTTGGATGAGCAGTTCTTC	CASSPGLDEQFF